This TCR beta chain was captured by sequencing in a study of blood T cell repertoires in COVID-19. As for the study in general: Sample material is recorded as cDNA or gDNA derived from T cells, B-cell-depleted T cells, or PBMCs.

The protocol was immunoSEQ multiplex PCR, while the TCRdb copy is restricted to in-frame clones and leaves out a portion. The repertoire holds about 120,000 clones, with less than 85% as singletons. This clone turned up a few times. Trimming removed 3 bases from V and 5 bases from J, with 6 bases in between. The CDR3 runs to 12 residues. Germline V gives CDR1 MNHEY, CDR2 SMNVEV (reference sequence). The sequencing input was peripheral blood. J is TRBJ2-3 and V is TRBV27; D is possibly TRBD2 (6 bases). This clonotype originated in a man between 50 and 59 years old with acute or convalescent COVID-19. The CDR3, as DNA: TGTGCCAGCAGTTTGGGGGGAGATACGCAGTATTTT. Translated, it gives CASSLGGDTQYF.